The text below deals with one T cell receptor (beta chain). Here immunoSEQ multiplex PCR was the method, and the copy in TCRdb shows in-frame clones only, minus some. The profile shows approximately 120,000 clones, 92% of them singletons. Patients at the Seattle site were enrolled during active infection and followed longitudinally. This specimen comes from a study of blood T cell repertoires in COVID-19. The overall study: The samples span acute and convalescent COVID-19 from the United States, Italy and Spain. PBMCs, B-cell-depleted T cells, or T cells provided the cDNA or gDNA that made up the material.

CDR1 and CDR2 (germline): MNHNS, SASEGT. This CDR3 contains 19 residues. The ends lost 3 bases at V and 6 bases at J; junction bases unmatched: 17. The receptor was isolated from a man over 45 with COVID-19, enrolled during active disease. V usage is TRBV6-1 and J usage is TRBJ2-7, with 13 bases aligning to TRBD2. The source material was peripheral blood. CDR3 nucleotide sequence: TGTGCCAGCAGTGACCCGGGACTAGCGGGAAAGATTGGCAGTGGCGAGCAGTACTTC. It translates to CASSDPGLAGKIGSGEQYF.